The 7 T cell receptor beta chains reported below all come from one sample, sequenced in a study of naive and memory T cell subsets. An equimolar mix of two oligonucleotides served as the beta constant-region primer for TRBC1 and TRBC2. Four rounds of PCR amplified the ligated cDNA using nested alpha and beta constant-region primers plus SP2. TCRdb re-called the UMI-ligation and nested PCR reads with MiXCR, one entry per CDR3 protein. Of about 120,000 distinct CDR3 sequences in the sample, around 35% were seen once. Sequences were obtained from central memory CD4+ T cells from blood. The origin of the receptors is a human donor in good health.

This clonotype was seen only a few times. The rearrangement links TRBV9 to TRBJ2-1; 8 bases line up with TRBD2. J lost 8 bases, V lost 0 bases, and 13 bases had no gene match. The CDR3 is 17 residues long. Germline V gives CDR1 SGDLS, CDR2 YYNGEE. DNA of the CDR3: TGTGCCAGCAGCGTAGGGAGGGGGACTAGTCGTTCCCATGAGCAGTTCTTC. Its translation is CASSVGRGTSRSHEQFF.

This chain uses TRBV9 with TRBJ2-7, with D perhaps TRBD2 (6 bases). Trimming stripped 3 bases from V and 2 bases from J, with 12 bases between. Germline CDR1 and CDR2: SGDLS and YYNGEE. The CDR3 runs to 14 residues. This CDR3 reads CASSGSGLTYEQYF. The DNA for the CDR3 is TGTGCCAGCAGCGGTTCGGGACTTACCTACGAGCAGTACTTC.

The V and J genes are TRBV7-8 and TRBJ1-5, with a weak D call TRBD1 (5 bases). The CDR3 extends over 17 amino acids. Germline V lookup: CDR1 SGHVS, CDR2 FQNEAQ. V dropped 4 bases and J dropped 2 bases, with 18 bases sitting between them. CDR3 sequence: CASSSPTRGMGNQPQHF. DNA for the CDR3: TGTGCCAGCAGCTCCCCCACGAGGGGCATGGGCAATCAGCCCCAGCATTTT.

In this sample, this clonotype turned up a few times. This chain links TRBV5-5 with TRBJ2-5, with 9 bases matching TRBD2. Germline lookup yields CDR1 SGHKS and CDR2 YYEKEE (reference sequence). Unmatched junction bases numbered 4, after V lost 2 bases and J lost 2 bases. The CDR3 contains 15 residues. The CDR3 sequence: CASSLLAGIQETQYF. The CDR3, as DNA: TGTGCCAGCAGCTTACTAGCGGGCATACAAGAGACCCAGTACTTC.

This clonotype was seen a handful of times. The chain carries TRBV28 and TRBJ2-4; TRBD2 agrees at 9 bases. The CDR3 loop spans 17 amino acids. Unmatched junction bases numbered 5, after V lost 2 bases and J lost 0 bases. Germline V gene data show CDR1 as MDHEN and CDR2 as SYDVKM. CDR3: CASSLMRLAVAKNIQYF. Written as DNA, the CDR3 is TGTGCCAGCAGTTTAATGCGACTAGCGGTAGCCAAAAACATTCAGTACTTC. Filled out from reference TRBV28 and TRBJ2-4, the complete variable domain reads DVKVTQSSRYLVKRTGEKVFLECVQDMDHENMFWYRQDPGLGLRLIYFSYDVKMKEKGDIPEGYSVSREKKERFSLILESASTNQTSMYLCASSLMRLAVAKNIQYFGAGTRLSVL.

This clonotype turned up a few times. The chain recombines TRBV6-5 with TRBJ2-1; TRBD1 matches 8 bases. The CDR3 covers 15 residues. Trimming at V came to 5 bases and at J to 7 bases, leaving 10 bases not matched to a gene. Germline CDR1 is MNHEY and CDR2 is SVGAGI. CDR3 bases: TGTGCCAGCAGTACCCGGGACAGGCCTTTGAATGAGCAGTTCTTC. Translated, it gives CASSTRDRPLNEQFF.

The chain is built from TRBV28 and TRBJ2-1; tentative D call: TRBD2 (6 bases). The CDR3 has 13 residues. The V gene lost 11 bases and the J gene lost 7 bases, with 18 bases spanning the gap. Germline V gene sequence: CDR1 MDHEN, CDR2 SYDVKM. The CDR3 nucleotides read TGTGCCGGAGGGAGCCGTTCGAGGAATGAGCAGTTCTTC. It yields the protein CAGGSRSRNEQFF.